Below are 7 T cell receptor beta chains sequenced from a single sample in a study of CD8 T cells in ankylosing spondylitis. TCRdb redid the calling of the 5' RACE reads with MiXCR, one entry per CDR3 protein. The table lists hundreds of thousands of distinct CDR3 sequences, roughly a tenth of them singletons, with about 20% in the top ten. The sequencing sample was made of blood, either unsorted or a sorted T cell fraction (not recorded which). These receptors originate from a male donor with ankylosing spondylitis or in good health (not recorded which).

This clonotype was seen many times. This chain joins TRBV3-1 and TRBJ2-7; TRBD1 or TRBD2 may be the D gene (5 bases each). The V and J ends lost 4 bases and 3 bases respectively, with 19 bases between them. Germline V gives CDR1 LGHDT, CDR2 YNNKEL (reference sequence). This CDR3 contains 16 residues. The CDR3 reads CASSPNTGTTNYEQYF. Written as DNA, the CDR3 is TGTGCCAGCAGCCCGAATACCGGGACGACAAACTACGAGCAGTACTTC.

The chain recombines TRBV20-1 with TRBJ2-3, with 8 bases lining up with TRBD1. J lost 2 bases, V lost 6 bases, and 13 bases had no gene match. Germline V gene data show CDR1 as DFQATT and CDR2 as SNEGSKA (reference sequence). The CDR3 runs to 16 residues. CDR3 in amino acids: CSAGSSGTGDTDTQYF. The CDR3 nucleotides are TGCAGTGCGGGAAGTTCCGGGACAGGAGACACAGATACGCAGTATTTT.

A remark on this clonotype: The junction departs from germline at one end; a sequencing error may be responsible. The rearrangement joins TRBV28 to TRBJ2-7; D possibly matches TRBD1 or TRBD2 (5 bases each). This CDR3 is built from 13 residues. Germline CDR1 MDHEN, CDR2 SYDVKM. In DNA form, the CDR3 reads TGTGCCAGTGGGACCAGGCTCTCCTTCGAGCAGTACTTC. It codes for CASGTRLSFEQYF.

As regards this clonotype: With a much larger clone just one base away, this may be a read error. CDR3 protein: CASSLREGGYGYSF. CDR3 DNA: TGTGCCAGCAGTTTAAGGGAGGGAGGCTATGGCTACTCCTTC. V gene TRBV27 combines with J gene TRBJ1-2; D unclear. This CDR3 is built from 14 residues. CDR1 MNHEY and CDR2 SMNVEV come from the germline V gene (reference sequence).

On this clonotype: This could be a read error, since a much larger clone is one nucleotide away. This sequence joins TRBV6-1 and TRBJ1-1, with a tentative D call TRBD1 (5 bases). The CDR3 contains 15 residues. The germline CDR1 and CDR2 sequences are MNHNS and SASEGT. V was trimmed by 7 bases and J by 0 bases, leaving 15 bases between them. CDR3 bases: TGTGCCAGCATAGGATCGTCCAGGGTGAACACTGAAGCTTTCTTT. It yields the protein CASIGSSRVNTEAFF.

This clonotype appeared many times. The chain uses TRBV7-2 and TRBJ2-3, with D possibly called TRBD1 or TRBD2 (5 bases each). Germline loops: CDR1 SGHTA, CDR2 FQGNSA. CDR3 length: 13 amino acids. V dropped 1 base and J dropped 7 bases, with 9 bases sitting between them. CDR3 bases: TGTGCCAGCAGCTTAGATGAGGGACATACGCAGTATTTT. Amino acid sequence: CASSLDEGHTQYF.

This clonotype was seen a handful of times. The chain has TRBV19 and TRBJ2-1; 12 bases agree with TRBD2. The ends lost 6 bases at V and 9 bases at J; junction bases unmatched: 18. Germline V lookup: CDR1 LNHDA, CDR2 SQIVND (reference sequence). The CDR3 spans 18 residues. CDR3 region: CASSSTSGGPVTYGEQFF. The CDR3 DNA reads TGTGCCAGTAGCTCCACTAGCGGGGGGCCGGTAACGTACGGTGAGCAGTTCTTC.